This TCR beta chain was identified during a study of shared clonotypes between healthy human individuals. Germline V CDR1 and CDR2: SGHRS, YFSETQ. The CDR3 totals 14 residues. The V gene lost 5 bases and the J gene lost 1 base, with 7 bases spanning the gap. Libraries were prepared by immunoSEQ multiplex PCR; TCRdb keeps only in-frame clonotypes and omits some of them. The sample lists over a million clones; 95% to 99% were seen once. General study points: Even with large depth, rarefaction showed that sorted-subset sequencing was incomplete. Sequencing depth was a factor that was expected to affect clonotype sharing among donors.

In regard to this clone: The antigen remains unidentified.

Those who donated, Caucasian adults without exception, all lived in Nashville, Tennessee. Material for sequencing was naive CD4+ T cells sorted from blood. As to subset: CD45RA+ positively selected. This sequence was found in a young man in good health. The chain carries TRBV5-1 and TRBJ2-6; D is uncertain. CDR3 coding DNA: TGCGCCAGCAGGTCATCTTCTGGGGCCAACGTCCTGACTTTC. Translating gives CASRSSSGANVLTF.